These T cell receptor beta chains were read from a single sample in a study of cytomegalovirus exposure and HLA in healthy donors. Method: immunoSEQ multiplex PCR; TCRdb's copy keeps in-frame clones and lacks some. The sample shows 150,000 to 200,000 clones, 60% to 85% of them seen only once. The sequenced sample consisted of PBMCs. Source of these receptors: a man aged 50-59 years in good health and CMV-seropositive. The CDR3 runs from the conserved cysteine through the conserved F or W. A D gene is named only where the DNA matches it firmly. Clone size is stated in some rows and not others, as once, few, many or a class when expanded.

CASSPPPPGTEAFF,TGTGCCAGCTCACCACCCCCCCCGGGCACTGAAGCTTTCTTT,-,TRBV18,-,TRBJ1-1
CTSSLYGVESPLHF,TGCACCAGCAGCCTTTACGGGGTGGAGTCACCCCTCCACTTT,-,TRBV1,once,TRBJ1-6
CASSRRAGGNTDTQYF,TGTGCCAGCAGTCGACGGGCGGGGGGTAACACAGATACGCAGTATTTT,TRBD2,TRBV7-3,-,TRBJ2-3
CASSLGGLALNEQFF,TGTGCCAGCAGCTTGGGGGGACTAGCGCTTAATGAGCAGTTCTTC,TRBD2,TRBV7-2,-,TRBJ2-1
CASRSSPYEQYF,TGTGCCAGCAGGTCCTCCCCCTACGAGCAGTACTTC,-,TRBV28,few,TRBJ2-7
CASSNLAGGFSETQYF,TGTGCCAGTAGTAATTTAGCGGGGGGATTCTCAGAGACCCAGTACTTC,TRBD2,TRBV19,once,TRBJ2-5
CASSPAGGNTEAFF,TGTGCCAGCTCACCAGCAGGGGGCAACACTGAAGCTTTCTTT,TRBD1,TRBV18,once,TRBJ1-1
CASSRKRGQGWNEQFF,TGCGCCAGCAGTCGAAAACGAGGTCAAGGATGGAATGAGCAGTTCTTC,-,TRBV23-1,-,TRBJ2-1
CAISGQGLGNSPLHF,TGTGCCATCAGCGGACAGGGCTTAGGGAATTCACCCCTCCACTTT,TRBD1,TRBV10-3,few,TRBJ1-6
CASSFWGRSYEQYF,TGTGCCAGCAGCTTTTGGGGCCGTTCCTACGAGCAGTACTTC,-,TRBV5-6,-,TRBJ2-7
CASSLMGSQETQYF,TGTGCCAGCAGTTTGATGGGGAGCCAAGAGACCCAGTACTTC,-,TRBV27,-,TRBJ2-5
CASSLQGMQVDQEAFF,TGTGCCAGCAGTTTACAGGGAATGCAAGTCGATCAAGAAGCTTTCTTT,-,TRBV28,-,TRBJ1-1
CASSQRGSGGYTEAFF,TGTGCCAGCAGCCAACGTGGGAGCGGCGGGTACACTGAAGCTTTCTTT,-,TRBV7-8,-,TRBJ1-1
CASSGRFLTEAFF,TGTGCCAGCAGTGGGAGGTTTCTGACTGAAGCTTTCTTT,-,TRBV2,-,TRBJ1-1
CASSVSDTQYF,TGCGCCAGCAGCGTATCAGATACGCAGTATTTT,-,TRBV4-1,-,TRBJ2-3
CASSEAKSGHGYTF,TGTGCCAGCAGTGAAGCAAAAAGTGGGCATGGCTACACCTTC,-,TRBV6-1,few,TRBJ1-2
CAWSGGRAYEQYF,TGTGCTTGGAGTGGCGGCAGAGCCTACGAGCAGTACTTC,-,TRBV30,-,TRBJ2-7
CAWSPPTTGLGVNTEAFF,TGTGCCTGGAGCCCCCCAACGACTGGATTGGGTGTGAACACTGAAGCTTTCTTT,-,TRBV30,-,TRBJ1-1
CAILSVGGTKGSYNEQFF,TGTGCCATCCTCTCTGTGGGGGGGACAAAAGGATCCTACAATGAGCAGTTCTTC,-,TRBV10-3,-,TRBJ2-1
CASSLATGENTEAFF,TGTGCCAGCAGCTTAGCCACAGGGGAGAACACTGAAGCTTTCTTT,TRBD1,TRBV7-9,once,TRBJ1-1
CASSFLQSNNGYTF,TGTGCCAGCAGCTTTTTACAGAGTAACAATGGCTACACCTTC,-,TRBV7-2,-,TRBJ1-2
CASSFEGQINEKLFF,TGTGCCAGCAGCTTCGAGGGACAGATTAATGAAAAACTGTTTTTT,TRBD1,TRBV5-5,once,TRBJ1-4
CASGPQNQPQHF,TGTGCTAGTGGTCCGCAGAATCAGCCCCAGCATTTT,-,TRBV12-5,-,TRBJ1-5
CASSLYTTNTQYF,TGTGCCAGCAGCTTATATACCACTAATACGCAGTATTTT,-,TRBV7-2,once,TRBJ2-3
CAWIPGSTSGGTDTQYF,TGTGCCTGGATTCCCGGATCGACTAGCGGGGGCACAGATACGCAGTATTTT,TRBD2,TRBV30,-,TRBJ2-3
CASSELAGGQETQYF,TGTGCCAGCAGTGAACTAGCGGGGGGGCAAGAGACCCAGTACTTC,TRBD2,TRBV6-1,-,TRBJ2-5
CASSQTGGGSYEQYF,TGTGCCAGCAGTCAAACAGGAGGAGGGTCCTACGAGCAGTACTTC,-,TRBV6-7,-,TRBJ2-7
CASSPISVLNEKLFF,TGTGCCAGCAGCCCCATTAGTGTCCTTAATGAAAAACTGTTTTTT,-,TRBV7-6,-,TRBJ1-4
CASSLRQGNLYSNQPQHF,TGTGCCAGCAGCTTAAGACAGGGTAACCTCTATAGCAATCAGCCCCAGCATTTT,TRBD1,TRBV7-2,-,TRBJ1-5
CASSIVLGQPQHF,TGTGCCAGTAGTATAGTTCTCGGTCAGCCCCAGCATTTT,-,TRBV19,-,TRBJ1-5
CASNPGVNTEAFF,TGTGCCAGCAACCCAGGGGTGAACACTGAAGCTTTCTTT,-,TRBV6-5,-,TRBJ1-1
CASSFHGGAQPQHF,TGTGCCAGCAGTTTTCACGGCGGGGCTCAGCCCCAGCATTTT,-,TRBV27,-,TRBJ1-5
CASNNRVYTGELFF,TGTGCCAGCAACAACAGGGTGTACACCGGGGAGCTGTTTTTT,-,TRBV6-5,-,TRBJ2-2
CASSQEMGLEQYF,TGCGCCAGCAGCCAAGAGATGGGGCTCGAGCAGTACTTC,-,TRBV4-3,-,TRBJ2-7
CASSWQGLDTQYF,TGTGCCAGCAGCTGGCAGGGTCTTGATACGCAGTATTTT,-,TRBV5-5,-,TRBJ2-3
CASRGGWGELFF,TGTGCCAGCAGAGGAGGTTGGGGGGAGCTGTTTTTT,-,TRBV6-1,-,TRBJ2-2
CASSLGTVPYNEQFF,TGTGCCAGCAGCTTGGGGACAGTACCTTACAATGAGCAGTTCTTC,TRBD1,TRBV9,-,TRBJ2-1
CASRSDPSSNSPLHF,TGTGCCAGCAGATCCGATCCCTCCAGTAATTCACCCCTCCACTTT,-,TRBV11-2,-,TRBJ1-6
CASSPEAGYDYNEQFF,TGTGCCAGCAGCCCCGAAGCGGGGTACGACTACAATGAGCAGTTCTTC,TRBD2,TRBV7-8,-,TRBJ2-1
CASSATSGGPANTGELFF,TGTGCCAGCAGCGCGACTAGCGGGGGGCCTGCGAACACCGGGGAGCTGTTTTTT,TRBD2,TRBV9,few,TRBJ2-2
CASSPRQGWSYEQYF,TGTGCCAGCAGCCCACGACAGGGCTGGAGCTACGAGCAGTACTTC,TRBD1,TRBV4-2,-,TRBJ2-7